Included here is one T cell receptor beta chain sequence, with context. Its antigen is undetermined. This record belongs to a study of cytomegalovirus exposure and HLA in healthy donors. General study results and limits: Data from an earlier analysis indicated that most TCR beta V segments were productive either about 90% or about 30% of the time. Researchers reported from a later analysis that most CMV-associated TCR beta chains appeared HLA-restricted. CMV serostatus stood as the only immune exposure information on hand.

Trimming pared 8 bases from V and 0 bases from J, leaving 8 bases between. Germline V gives CDR1 MGHDK, CDR2 SYGVNS. The CDR3 runs to 13 residues. Primers for the PCR totalled 60 Vbeta and 13 Jbeta. The protocol was immunoSEQ multiplex PCR, while the TCRdb copy is restricted to in-frame clones and leaves out a portion. The table has 85,000 to 130,000 clones, around 76% seen once. The sequencing input was PBMCs. This chain links TRBV25-1 with TRBJ1-3; D gene uncertain. The TCR originated in a woman between 45 and 60 years old in good health and CMV-seropositive. In DNA form, the CDR3 reads TGTGCCAGCTCTCCTTACTCTGGAAACACCATATATTTT. It encodes CASSPYSGNTIYF.